A single sample is the source of the 23 T cell receptor beta chains below, sequenced in a study of blood T cell repertoires in COVID-19. Measured with immunoSEQ multiplex PCR; TCRdb has only the in-frame clones, and not every one. The data show around 260,000 clones, with approximately 88% seen just once and approximately 0.7% held by the top ten. The sample was peripheral blood. The receptors shown here come from a human donor in a cohort sampled during active COVID-19.

This CDR3 reads CASSDLFGRPPKYF. DNA of the CDR3: TGTGCCAGCAGTGACTTATTCGGGAGGCCCCCCAAATACTTC. The chain links TRBV6-4 to TRBJ2-7; TRBD2 agrees at 7 bases. This CDR3 spans 14 amino acids. Germline V gene data show CDR1 as MRHNA and CDR2 as SNTAGT. The ends lost 1 base at V and 13 bases at J; junction bases unmatched: 13.

This chain connects TRBV27 to TRBJ2-7, with 8 bases lining up with TRBD1. The CDR3 spans 14 residues. Germline loops: CDR1 MNHEY, CDR2 SMNVEV (reference sequence). The J segment lost 0 bases and the V segment lost 9 bases, leaving 7 bases of the junction unmatched. The CDR3 spells CASLRDRSSYEQYF. In DNA, the CDR3 is TGTGCCAGTCTGAGGGACAGGAGCTCCTACGAGCAGTACTTC.

V and J are TRBV2 and TRBJ1-1; D is uncertain. Germline V CDR1 and CDR2: SNHLY, FYNNEI. V dropped 6 bases and J dropped 3 bases, with 11 bases sitting between them. The CDR3 is 13 residues long. CDR3: CASRFFEDTEAFF. The DNA for the CDR3 is TGTGCCAGCAGGTTCTTTGAGGACACTGAAGCTTTCTTT.

The chain employs TRBV6-5 and TRBJ2-4; 12 positions match TRBD2. V was pared by 7 bases and J by 4 bases, with 5 bases of the junction left unmatched. The germline CDR1 and CDR2 sequences are MNHEY and SVGAGI. The CDR3 is 15 amino acids. The CDR3 DNA reads TGTGCCAGCATCGGACTAGCGGGAAAGAAAAACATTCAGTACTTC. Its protein product is CASIGLAGKKNIQYF.

This rearrangement joins TRBV9 to TRBJ1-3, with D uncertain. The CDR3 consists of 16 residues. V was pared by 0 bases and J by 0 bases, with 10 bases between. Germline CDR1 SGDLS, CDR2 YYNGEE. The chain's CDR3 is CASSVEEEYSGNTIYF. As DNA, the CDR3 is TGTGCCAGCAGCGTAGAGGAGGAGTACTCTGGAAACACCATATATTTT.

V usage is TRBV5-1 and J usage is TRBJ2-3, with 7 nucleotides matching TRBD1. The CDR3 is 15 amino acids. V gave up 4 bases and J gave up 6 bases; unmatched junction bases: 11. CDR1 is SGHRS, CDR2 YFSETQ, per germline. The CDR3 region has the DNA TGCGCCAGCAGCCCGGAATACAGGGGCCGGGATACGCAGTATTTT. Protein sequence: CASSPEYRGRDTQYF.

This sequence joins TRBV6-5 and TRBJ2-1; D is unclear. Germline values: CDR1 MNHEY, CDR2 SVGAGI. The CDR3 loop spans 14 amino acids. Trimming took 2 bases from V and 3 from J, leaving 8 bases between them. CDR3 loop: CASSYGQNYNEQFF. In DNA, the CDR3 is TGTGCCAGCAGTTACGGCCAGAACTACAATGAGCAGTTCTTC.

J is TRBJ2-5 and V is TRBV6-2 or TRBV6-3, with 8 bases matching TRBD2. The CDR3 length is 16 residues. Germline CDR1 reads MNHEY; CDR2 reads SVGEGT. The ends lost 5 bases at V and 2 bases at J; junction bases unmatched: 10. Written as DNA, the CDR3 is TGTGCCAGCAGTATAGCACTAGCGGCGAAACAAGAGACCCAGTACTTC. Protein product: CASSIALAAKQETQYF.

This clone was picked up one time. The chain recombines TRBV25-1 with TRBJ2-7; 9 bases fit TRBD1. From germline, CDR1 is MGHDK and CDR2 SYGVNS. V was pared by 7 bases and J by 0 bases, with 10 bases of the junction left unmatched. The CDR3 contains 16 residues. CDR3 in DNA: TGTGCCAGCATGGGACTCGGACAGGGGAGCTCCTACGAGCAGTACTTC. Its translation is CASMGLGQGSSYEQYF.

The sample holds a few counts of this clone. The gene calls are TRBV5-4 and TRBJ2-2, with D uncertain. CDR3 length: 12 residues. Trimming removed 3 bases at V and 5 bases at J, with 5 bases between. Germline V gene data show CDR1 as SGHNT and CDR2 as YYREEE (reference sequence). CDR3: CASSSVTGELFF. CDR3 bases: TGTGCCAGCAGCTCTGTTACCGGGGAGCTGTTTTTT.

This clone was found a few times. The V gene is TRBV9, the J gene TRBJ2-3; the D gene is possibly TRBD1 (6 bases). The CDR3 totals 16 residues. Germline V lookup: CDR1 SGDLS, CDR2 YYNGEE. The V end lost 3 bases, the J end lost 5 bases, and 19 bases lay between the germline ends. The CDR3 DNA is TGTGCCAGCAGCGAGATATTACGGGACAATCTAGATACGCAGTATTTT. Its translation is CASSEILRDNLDTQYF.

The J gene is TRBJ2-6, the V gene TRBV10-3; D perhaps matches TRBD1 (5 bases). This CDR3 has 16 amino acids. The ends were cut back, 3 bases at V and 0 bases at J, with 9 bases in the middle. Germline assignment: CDR1 ENHRY and CDR2 SYGVKD. The CDR3 sequence: CAISDRQSSGANVLTF. The CDR3 DNA sequence: TGTGCCATCAGTGACAGACAGAGCTCTGGGGCCAACGTCCTGACTTTC.

This clone appeared a few times. The chain recombines TRBV14 with TRBJ2-1; TRBD1 matches 10 bases. Unmatched junction bases numbered 3, after V lost 3 bases and J lost 4 bases. Looked up from germline, CDR1 is SGHDN and CDR2 is FVKESK. The CDR3 is 15 amino acids. The CDR3 loop reads CASSQTGGLYNEQFF. The CDR3, as DNA: TGTGCCAGCAGCCAGACAGGGGGCCTGTACAATGAGCAGTTCTTC.

The gene calls are TRBV13 and TRBJ1-1; D perhaps matches TRBD1 (6 bases). The CDR3 runs to 18 residues. CDR1 and CDR2 (germline): PRHDT, FYEKMQ (reference sequence). V lost 3 bases and J lost 0, with 20 bases in between. The CDR3 bases are TGTGCCAGCAGCTTCGGGGGGGGAACAGGGATCATGAACACTGAAGCTTTCTTT. As protein: CASSFGGGTGIMNTEAFF.

This chain connects TRBV25-1 to TRBJ2-1; TRBD2 agrees at 7 bases. Germline CDR1 MGHDK, CDR2 SYGVNS. Trimming took 3 bases from V and 2 from J; bases not matched to a gene: 10. The CDR3 consists of 17 residues. The CDR3 is CASSDNRLATPYNEQFF. CDR3 DNA: TGTGCCAGCAGTGATAATAGACTAGCTACCCCCTACAATGAGCAGTTCTTC.

This clone appeared a few times. The chain couples TRBV25-1 to TRBJ1-5, with D possibly being TRBD1 (5 bases). This CDR3 has 15 residues. Germline V lookup: CDR1 MGHDK, CDR2 SYGVNS. V was shortened by 8 bases and J by 4 bases, with 18 bases between the two germline ends. The chain's CDR3 is CASAGPGTLNQPQHF. The CDR3, as DNA: TGTGCCAGCGCCGGACCCGGGACTCTAAATCAGCCCCAGCATTTT.

The chain carries TRBV27 and TRBJ1-1; D may be TRBD1 (5 bases). CDR3 length equals 16 residues. The V and J ends lost 4 bases and 0 bases respectively, with 15 bases between them. Germline CDR1 MNHEY, CDR2 SMNVEV (reference sequence). CDR3 sequence: CASSSPRGGMNTEAFF. For the CDR3, the DNA is TGTGCCAGCAGTTCACCTCGGGGGGGGATGAACACTGAAGCTTTCTTT.

V usage is TRBV4-3 and J usage is TRBJ2-2; the match to TRBD2 covers 13 bases. V lost 0 bases and J lost 5; bases outside the gene matches: 12. CDR1 and CDR2 (germline): LGHNA, YSLEER. This CDR3 has 20 residues. CDR3 sequence reads: CASSQDTPGLAGVFTGELFF. The CDR3 DNA follows: TGCGCCAGCAGCCAAGATACGCCTGGACTAGCGGGAGTGTTTACCGGGGAGCTGTTTTTT.

The V gene is TRBV11-2, the J gene TRBJ2-7, with 9 positions matching TRBD1. The germline gives CDR1 SGHAT, CDR2 FQNNGV. The ends lost 6 bases at V and 4 bases at J; junction bases unmatched: 10. The CDR3 spans 15 residues. The CDR3 bases are TGTGCCAGCAGTCGTAGGACGGACAGGGGTTACGAGCAGTACTTC. This sequence encodes CASSRRTDRGYEQYF. The full variable domain, with the rest looked up from reference TRBV11-2 and TRBJ2-7, is EAGVAQSPRYKIIEKRQSVAFWCNPISGHATLYWYQQILGQGPKLLIQFQNNGVVDDSQLPKDRFSAERLKGVDSTLKIQPAKLEDSAVYLCASSRRTDRGYEQYFGPGTRLTVT.

V usage is TRBV3-1 (or the pseudogene TRBV3-2) and J usage is TRBJ1-5; D perhaps matches TRBD1 (5 bases). In germline, CDR1 is LGHDT, CDR2 YNNKEL (reference sequence). The V end was cut by 1 base, the J end by 1 base, with 14 bases between. The CDR3 runs 17 residues. The CDR3: CASSQGGVVGSNQPQHF. CDR3 nucleotides: TGTGCCAGCAGCCAAGGGGGCGTGGTAGGGAGCAATCAGCCCCAGCATTTT.

V gene TRBV4-1 combines with J gene TRBJ1-1; possible D gene TRBD1, 6 bases. CDR3 length: 16 residues. Germline CDR1 is MGHRA and CDR2 is YSYEKL. V gave up 3 bases and J gave up 2 bases, with 16 bases separating them. The CDR3 DNA follows: TGCGCCAGCAGCCAGGCTAACAGGGAAGTCAACACTGAAGCTTTCTTT. Its protein is CASSQANREVNTEAFF.

The chain has TRBV10-1 and TRBJ2-1; possibly TRBD2 for D (6 bases). The CDR3 has 18 amino acids. V was clipped by 0 bases and J by 5 bases, with 20 bases between them. Germline lookup yields CDR1 WNHNN and CDR2 SYGVQD (reference sequence). This CDR3 reads CASSESLKSGGEDNEQFF. For the CDR3, the DNA is TGCGCCAGCAGTGAGTCCTTAAAATCCGGCGGGGAAGACAATGAGCAGTTCTTC.

The chain joins TRBV24-1 to TRBJ2-7; D ambiguous. The CDR3 is made up of 13 amino acids. Deletions cut 2 bases from V and 5 bases from J, with 9 bases between. Per the germline V gene, CDR1 is KGHDR and CDR2 is SFDVKD. The CDR3 loop is CATSDSWSHEQYF. The CDR3 DNA is TGTGCCACCAGTGATTCGTGGAGCCACGAGCAGTACTTC.